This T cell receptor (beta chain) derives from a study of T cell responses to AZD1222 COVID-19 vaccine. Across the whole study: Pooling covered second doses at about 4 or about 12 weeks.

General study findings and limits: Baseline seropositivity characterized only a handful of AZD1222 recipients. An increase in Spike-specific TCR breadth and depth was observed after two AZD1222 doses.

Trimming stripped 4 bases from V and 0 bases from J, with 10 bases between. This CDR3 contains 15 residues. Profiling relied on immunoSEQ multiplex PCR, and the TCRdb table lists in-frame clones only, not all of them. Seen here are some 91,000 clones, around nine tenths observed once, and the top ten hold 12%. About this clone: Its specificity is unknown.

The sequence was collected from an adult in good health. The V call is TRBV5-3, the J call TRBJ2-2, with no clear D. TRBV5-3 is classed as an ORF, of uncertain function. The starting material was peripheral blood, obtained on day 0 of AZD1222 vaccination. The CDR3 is CARSPRPANTGELFF. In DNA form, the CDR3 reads TGTGCCAGAAGCCCGCGACCGGCGAACACCGGGGAGCTGTTTTTT.